The T cell receptor (beta chain) under discussion was sequenced for a study of blood T cell repertoires in COVID-19. The CDR3 has 15 residues. The germline V gene encodes CDR1 LGHDT and CDR2 YNNKEL (reference sequence). The V end was cut by 5 bases, the J end by 1 base, with 14 bases between. Produced via immunoSEQ multiplex PCR; TCRdb's table is partial and in-frame only. The table records approximately 46,000 clones, approximately 90% of them present only once. Sequencing used peripheral blood. J is TRBJ1-1 and V is TRBV3-1 (or the pseudogene TRBV3-2); D might be TRBD1 (6 bases). This TCR came from a man between 65 and 85 years old with active COVID-19. The CDR3 reads CASSFRTATNTEAFF. CDR3 sequence (DNA): TGTGCCAGCAGCTTCCGGACAGCTACGAACACTGAAGCTTTCTTT.